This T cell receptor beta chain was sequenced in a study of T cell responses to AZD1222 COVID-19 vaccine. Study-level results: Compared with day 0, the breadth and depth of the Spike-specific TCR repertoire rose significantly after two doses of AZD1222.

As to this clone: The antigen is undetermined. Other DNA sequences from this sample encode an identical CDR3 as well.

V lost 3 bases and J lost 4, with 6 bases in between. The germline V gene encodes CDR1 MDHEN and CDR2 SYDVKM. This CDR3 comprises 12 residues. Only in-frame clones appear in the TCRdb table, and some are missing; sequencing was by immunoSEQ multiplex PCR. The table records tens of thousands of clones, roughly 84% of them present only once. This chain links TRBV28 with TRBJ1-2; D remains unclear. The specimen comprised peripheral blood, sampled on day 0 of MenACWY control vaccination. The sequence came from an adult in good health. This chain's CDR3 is CASSLGSYGYTF. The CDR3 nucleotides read TGTGCCAGCAGTTTGGGGTCCTATGGCTACACCTTC.